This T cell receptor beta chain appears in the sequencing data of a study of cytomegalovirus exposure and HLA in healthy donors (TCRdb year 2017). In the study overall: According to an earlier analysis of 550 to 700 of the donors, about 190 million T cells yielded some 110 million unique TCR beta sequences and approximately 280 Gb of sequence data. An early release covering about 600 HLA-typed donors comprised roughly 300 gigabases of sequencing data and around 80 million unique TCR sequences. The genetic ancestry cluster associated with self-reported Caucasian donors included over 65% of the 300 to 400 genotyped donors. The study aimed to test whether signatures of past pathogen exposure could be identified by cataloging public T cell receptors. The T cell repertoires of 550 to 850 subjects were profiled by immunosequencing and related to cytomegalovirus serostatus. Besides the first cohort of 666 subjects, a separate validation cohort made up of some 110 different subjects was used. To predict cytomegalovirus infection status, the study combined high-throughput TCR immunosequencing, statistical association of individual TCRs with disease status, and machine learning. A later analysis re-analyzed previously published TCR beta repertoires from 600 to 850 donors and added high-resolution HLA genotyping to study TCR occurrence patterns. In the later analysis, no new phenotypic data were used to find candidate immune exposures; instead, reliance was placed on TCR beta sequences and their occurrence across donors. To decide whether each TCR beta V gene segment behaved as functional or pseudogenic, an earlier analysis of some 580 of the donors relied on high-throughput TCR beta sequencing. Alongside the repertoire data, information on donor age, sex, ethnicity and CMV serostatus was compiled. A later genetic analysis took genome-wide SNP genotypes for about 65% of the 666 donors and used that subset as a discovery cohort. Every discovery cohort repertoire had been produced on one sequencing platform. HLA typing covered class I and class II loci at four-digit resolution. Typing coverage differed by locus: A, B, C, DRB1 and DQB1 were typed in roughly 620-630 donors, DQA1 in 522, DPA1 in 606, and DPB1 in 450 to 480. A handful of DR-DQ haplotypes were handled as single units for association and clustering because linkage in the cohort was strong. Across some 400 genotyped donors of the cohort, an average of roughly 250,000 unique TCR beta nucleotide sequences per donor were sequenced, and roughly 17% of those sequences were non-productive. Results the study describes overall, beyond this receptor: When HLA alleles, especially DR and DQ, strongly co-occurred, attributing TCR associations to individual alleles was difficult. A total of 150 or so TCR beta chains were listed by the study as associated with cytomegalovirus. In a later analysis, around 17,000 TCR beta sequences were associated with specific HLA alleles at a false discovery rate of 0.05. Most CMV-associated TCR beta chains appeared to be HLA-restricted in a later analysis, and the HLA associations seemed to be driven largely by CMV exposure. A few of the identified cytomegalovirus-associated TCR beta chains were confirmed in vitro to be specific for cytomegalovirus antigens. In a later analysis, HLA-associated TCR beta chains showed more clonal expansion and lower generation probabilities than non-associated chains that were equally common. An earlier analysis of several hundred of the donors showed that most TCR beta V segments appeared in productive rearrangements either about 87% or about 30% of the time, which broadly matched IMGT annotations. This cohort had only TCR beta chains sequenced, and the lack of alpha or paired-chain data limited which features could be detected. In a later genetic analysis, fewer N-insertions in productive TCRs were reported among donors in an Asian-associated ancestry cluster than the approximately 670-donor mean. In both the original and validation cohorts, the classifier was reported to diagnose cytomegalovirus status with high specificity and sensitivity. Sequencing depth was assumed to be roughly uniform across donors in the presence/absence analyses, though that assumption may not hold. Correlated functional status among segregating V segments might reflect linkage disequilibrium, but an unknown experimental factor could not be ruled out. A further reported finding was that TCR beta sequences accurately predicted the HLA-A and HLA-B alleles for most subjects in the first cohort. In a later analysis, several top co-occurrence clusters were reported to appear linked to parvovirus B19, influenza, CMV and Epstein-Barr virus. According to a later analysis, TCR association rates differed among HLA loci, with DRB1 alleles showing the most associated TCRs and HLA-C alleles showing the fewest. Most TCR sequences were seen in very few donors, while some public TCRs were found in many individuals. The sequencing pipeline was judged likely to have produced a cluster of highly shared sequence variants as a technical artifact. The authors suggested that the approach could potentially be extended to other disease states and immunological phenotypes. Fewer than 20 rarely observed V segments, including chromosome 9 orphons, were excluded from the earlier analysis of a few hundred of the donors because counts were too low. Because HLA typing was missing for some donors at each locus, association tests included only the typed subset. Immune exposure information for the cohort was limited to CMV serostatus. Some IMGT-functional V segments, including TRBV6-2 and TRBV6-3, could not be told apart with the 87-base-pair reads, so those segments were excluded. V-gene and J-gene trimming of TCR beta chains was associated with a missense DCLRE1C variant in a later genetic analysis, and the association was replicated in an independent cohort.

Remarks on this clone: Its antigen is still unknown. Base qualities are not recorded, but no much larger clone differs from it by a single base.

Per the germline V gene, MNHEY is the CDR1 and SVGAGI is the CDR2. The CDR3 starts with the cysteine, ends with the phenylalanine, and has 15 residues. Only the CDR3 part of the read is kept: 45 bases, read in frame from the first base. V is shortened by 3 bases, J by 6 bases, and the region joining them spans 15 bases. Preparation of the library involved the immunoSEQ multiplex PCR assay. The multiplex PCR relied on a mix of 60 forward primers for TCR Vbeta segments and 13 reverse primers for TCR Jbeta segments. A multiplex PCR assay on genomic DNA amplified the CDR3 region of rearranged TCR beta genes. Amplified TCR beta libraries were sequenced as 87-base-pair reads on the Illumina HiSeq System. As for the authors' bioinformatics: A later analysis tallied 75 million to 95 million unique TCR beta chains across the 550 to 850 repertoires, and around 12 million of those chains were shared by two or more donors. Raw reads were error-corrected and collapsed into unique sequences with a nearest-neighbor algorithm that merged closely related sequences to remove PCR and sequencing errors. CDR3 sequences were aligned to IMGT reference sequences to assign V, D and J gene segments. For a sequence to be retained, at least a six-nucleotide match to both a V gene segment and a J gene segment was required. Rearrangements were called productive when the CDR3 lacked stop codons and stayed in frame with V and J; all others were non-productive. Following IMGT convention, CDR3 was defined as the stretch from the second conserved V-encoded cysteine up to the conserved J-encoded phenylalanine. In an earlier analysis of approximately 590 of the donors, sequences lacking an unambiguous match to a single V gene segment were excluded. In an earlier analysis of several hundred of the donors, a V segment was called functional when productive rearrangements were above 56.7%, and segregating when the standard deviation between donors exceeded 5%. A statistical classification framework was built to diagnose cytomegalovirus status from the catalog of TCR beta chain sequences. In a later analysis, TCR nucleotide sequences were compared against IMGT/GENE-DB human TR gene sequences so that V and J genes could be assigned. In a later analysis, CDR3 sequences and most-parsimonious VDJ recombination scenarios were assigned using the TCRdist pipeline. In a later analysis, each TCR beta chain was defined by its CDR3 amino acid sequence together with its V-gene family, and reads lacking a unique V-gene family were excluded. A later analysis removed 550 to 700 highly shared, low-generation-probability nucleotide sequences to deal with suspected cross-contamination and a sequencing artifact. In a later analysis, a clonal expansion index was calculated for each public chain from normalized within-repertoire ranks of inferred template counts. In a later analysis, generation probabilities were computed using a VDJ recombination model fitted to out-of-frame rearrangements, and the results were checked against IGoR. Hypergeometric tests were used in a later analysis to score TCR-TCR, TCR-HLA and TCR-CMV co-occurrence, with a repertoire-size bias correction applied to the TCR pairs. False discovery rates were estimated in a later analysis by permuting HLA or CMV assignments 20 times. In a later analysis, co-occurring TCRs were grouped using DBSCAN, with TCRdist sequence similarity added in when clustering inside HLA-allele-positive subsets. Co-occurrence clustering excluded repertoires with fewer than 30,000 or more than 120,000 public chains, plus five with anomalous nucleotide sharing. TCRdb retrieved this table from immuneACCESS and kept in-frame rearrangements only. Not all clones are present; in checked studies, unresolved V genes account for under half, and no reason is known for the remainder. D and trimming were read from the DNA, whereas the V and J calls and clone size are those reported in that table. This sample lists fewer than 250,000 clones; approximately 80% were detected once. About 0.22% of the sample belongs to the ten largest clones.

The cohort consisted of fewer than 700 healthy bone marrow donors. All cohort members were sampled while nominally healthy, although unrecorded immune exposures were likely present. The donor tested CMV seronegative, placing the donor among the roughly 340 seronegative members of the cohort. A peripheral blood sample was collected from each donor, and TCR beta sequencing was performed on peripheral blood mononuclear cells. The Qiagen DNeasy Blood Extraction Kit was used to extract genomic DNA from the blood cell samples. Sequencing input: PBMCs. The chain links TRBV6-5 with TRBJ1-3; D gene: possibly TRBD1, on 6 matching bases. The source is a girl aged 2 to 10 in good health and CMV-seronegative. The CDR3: CASSYSQGHPNTIYF. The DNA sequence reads TGTGCCAGCAGTTATTCACAGGGACATCCAAACACCATATATTTT.